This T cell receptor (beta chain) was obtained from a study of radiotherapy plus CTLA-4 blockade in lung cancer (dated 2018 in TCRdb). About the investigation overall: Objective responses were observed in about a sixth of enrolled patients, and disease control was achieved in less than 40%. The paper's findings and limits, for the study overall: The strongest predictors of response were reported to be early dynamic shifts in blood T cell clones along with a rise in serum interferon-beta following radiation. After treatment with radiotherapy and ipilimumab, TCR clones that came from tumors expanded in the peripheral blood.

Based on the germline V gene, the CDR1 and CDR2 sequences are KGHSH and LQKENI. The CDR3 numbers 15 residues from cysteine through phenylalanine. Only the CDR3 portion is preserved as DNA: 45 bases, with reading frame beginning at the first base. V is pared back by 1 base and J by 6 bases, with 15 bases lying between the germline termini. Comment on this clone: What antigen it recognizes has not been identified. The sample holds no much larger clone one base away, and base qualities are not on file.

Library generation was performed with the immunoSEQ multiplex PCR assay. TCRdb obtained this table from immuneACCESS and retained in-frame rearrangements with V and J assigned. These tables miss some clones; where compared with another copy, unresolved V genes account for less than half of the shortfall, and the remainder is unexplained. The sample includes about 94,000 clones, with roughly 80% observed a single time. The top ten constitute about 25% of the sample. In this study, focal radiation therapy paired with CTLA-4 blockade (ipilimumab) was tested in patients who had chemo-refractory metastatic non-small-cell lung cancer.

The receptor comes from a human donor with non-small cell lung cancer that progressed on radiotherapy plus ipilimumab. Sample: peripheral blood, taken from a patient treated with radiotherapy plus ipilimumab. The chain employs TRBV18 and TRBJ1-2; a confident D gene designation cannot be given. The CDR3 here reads CASSPQPGPLDGYTF. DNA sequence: TGTGCCAGCTCACCACAACCGGGCCCATTGGATGGCTACACCTTC.